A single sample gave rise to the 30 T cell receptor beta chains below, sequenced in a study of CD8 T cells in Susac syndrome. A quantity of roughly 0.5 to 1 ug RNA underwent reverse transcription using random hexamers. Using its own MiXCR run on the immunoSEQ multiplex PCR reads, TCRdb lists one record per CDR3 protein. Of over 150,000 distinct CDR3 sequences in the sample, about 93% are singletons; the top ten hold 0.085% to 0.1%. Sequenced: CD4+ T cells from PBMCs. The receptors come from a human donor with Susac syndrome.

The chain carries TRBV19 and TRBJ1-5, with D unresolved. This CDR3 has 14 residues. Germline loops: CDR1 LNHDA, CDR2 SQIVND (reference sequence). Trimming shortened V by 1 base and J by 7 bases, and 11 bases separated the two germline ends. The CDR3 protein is CASSIAESGQPQHF. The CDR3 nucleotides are TGTGCCAGTAGTATAGCAGAGTCTGGCCAGCCCCAGCATTTT.

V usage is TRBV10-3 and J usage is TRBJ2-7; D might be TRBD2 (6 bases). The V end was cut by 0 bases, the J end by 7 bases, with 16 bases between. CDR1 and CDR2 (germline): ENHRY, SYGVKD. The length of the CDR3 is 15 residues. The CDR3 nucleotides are TGTGCCATCAGTGAGTCGAGGGTAGCGGCGGGGGAGCAGTACTTC. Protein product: CAISESRVAAGEQYF.

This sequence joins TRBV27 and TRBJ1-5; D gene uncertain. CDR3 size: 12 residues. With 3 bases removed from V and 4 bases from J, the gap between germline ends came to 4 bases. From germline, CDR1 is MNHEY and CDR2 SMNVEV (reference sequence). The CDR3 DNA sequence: TGTGCCAGCAGTTTTCGTAATCAGCCCCAGCATTTT. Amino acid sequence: CASSFRNQPQHF.

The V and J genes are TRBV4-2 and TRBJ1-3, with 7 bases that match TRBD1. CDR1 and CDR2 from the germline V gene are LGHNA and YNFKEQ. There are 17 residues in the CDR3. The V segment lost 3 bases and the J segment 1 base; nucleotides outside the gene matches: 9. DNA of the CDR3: TGTGCCAGCAGCCACCCTACCAGGGGGGGATCTGGAAACACCATATATTTT. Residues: CASSHPTRGGSGNTIYF.

In DNA, the CDR3 is TGTGCCAGCAGTGAAGCGCGGGGCAGCAGCTTCAATTCACCCCTCCACTTT. Amino acids: CASSEARGSSFNSPLHF. J is TRBJ1-6 and V is TRBV2, with D tentatively TRBD1 (5 bases). This CDR3 has 17 residues. Germline V lookup: CDR1 SNHLY, CDR2 FYNNEI. V lost 0 bases and J lost 7, with 16 bases in between.

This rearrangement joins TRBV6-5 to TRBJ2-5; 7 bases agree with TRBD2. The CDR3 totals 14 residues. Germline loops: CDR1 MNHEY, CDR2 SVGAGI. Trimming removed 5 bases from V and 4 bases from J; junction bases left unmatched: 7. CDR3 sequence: CASSRRELGETQYF. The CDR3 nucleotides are TGTGCCAGCAGTCGGCGGGAGCTGGGAGAGACCCAGTACTTC.

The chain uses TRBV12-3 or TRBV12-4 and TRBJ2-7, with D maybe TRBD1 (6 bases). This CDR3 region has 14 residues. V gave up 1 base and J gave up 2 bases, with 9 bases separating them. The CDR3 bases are TGTGCCAGCAGTTTAGACAGGGTACCCTACGAGCAGTACTTC. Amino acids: CASSLDRVPYEQYF.

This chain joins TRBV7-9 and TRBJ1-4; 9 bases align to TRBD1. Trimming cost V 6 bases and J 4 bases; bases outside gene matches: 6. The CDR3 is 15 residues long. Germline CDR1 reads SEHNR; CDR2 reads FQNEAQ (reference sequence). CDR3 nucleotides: TGTGCCAGCAGGACAGGGGGAGTTAATAATGAAAAACTGTTTTTT. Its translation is CASRTGGVNNEKLFF.

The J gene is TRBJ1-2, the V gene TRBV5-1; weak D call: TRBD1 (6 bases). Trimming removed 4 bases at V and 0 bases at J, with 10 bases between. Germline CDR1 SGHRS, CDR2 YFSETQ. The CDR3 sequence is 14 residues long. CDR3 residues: CASSPRTANYGYTF. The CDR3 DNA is TGCGCCAGCAGCCCCCGGACAGCTAACTATGGCTACACCTTC.

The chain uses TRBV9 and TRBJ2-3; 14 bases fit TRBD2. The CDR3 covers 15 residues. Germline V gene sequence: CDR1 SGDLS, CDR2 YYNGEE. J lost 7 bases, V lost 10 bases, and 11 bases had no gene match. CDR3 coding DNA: TGTGCCTCCGAGCCTGGGACTAGCGGGGGTCATACGCAGTATTTT. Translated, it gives CASEPGTSGGHTQYF.

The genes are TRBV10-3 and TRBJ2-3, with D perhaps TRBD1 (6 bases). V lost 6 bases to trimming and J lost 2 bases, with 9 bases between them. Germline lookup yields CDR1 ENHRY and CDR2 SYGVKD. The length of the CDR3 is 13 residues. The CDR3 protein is CAISRQDTDTQYF. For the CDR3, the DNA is TGTGCCATCAGCAGACAGGACACAGATACGCAGTATTTT.

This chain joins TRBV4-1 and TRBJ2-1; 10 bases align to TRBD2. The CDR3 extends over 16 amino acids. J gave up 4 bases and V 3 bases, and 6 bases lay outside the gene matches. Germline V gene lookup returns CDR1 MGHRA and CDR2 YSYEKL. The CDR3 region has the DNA TGCGCCAGCAGCCAGGTACTAGCGGGGAGATACAATGAGCAGTTCTTC. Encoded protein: CASSQVLAGRYNEQFF.

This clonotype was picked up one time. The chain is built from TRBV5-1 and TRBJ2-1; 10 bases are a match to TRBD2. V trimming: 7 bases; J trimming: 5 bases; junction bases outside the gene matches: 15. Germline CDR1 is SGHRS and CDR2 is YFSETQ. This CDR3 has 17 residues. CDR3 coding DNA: TGCGCCAGCGAGGCAGGTCCAGGACTAGCGGTTCACAATGAGCAGTTCTTC. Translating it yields CASEAGPGLAVHNEQFF. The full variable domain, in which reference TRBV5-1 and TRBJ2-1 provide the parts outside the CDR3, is KAGVTQTPRYLIKTRGQQVTLSCSPISGHRSVSWYQQTPGQGLQFLFEYFSETQRNKGNFPGRFSGRQFSNSRSEMNVSTLELGDSALYLCASEAGPGLAVHNEQFFGPGTRLTVL.

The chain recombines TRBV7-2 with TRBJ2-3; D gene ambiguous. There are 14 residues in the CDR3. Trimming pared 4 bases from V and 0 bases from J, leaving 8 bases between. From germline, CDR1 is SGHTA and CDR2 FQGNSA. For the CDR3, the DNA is TGTGCCAGCAGCTCTTCGACTAGCACAGATACGCAGTATTTT. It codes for CASSSSTSTDTQYF.

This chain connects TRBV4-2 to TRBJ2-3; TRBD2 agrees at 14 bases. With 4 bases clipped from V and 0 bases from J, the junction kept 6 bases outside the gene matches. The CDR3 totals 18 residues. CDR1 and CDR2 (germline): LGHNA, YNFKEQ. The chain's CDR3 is CASSRGLAGGPSTDTQYF. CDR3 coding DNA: TGTGCCAGCAGCCGAGGACTAGCGGGAGGCCCTAGCACAGATACGCAGTATTTT.

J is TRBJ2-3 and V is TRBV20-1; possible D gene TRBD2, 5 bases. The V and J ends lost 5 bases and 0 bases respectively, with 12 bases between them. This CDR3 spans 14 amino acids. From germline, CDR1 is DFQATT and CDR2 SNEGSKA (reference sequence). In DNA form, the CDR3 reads TGCAGTGCTCCTAGCAAGCCGAGCACAGATACGCAGTATTTT. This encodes CSAPSKPSTDTQYF.

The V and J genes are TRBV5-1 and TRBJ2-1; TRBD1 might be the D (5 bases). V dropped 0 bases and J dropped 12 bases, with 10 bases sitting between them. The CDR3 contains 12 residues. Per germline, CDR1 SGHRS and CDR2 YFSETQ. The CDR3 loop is CASSLAGLVQFF. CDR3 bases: TGCGCCAGCAGCTTGGCAGGGCTGGTGCAGTTCTTC.

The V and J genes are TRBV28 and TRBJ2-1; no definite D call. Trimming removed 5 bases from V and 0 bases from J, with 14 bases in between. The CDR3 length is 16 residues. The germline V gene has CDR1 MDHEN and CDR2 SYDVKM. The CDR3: CASSLGWPYSYNEQFF. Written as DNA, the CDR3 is TGTGCCAGCAGTCTAGGGTGGCCTTACTCCTACAATGAGCAGTTCTTC.

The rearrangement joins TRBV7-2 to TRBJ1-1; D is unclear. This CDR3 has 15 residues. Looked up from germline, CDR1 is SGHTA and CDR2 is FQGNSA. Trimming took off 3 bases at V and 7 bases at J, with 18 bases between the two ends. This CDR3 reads CASSFWSSLRDEAFF. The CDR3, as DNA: TGTGCCAGCAGCTTTTGGTCCAGTCTAAGAGATGAAGCTTTCTTT.

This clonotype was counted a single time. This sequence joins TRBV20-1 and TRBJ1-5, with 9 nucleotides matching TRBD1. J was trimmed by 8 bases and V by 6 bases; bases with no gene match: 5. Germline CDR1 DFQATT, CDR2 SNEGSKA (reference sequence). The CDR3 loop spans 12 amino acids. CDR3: CSAEDRGEPQHF. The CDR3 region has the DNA TGCAGTGCCGAGGACAGGGGTGAGCCCCAGCATTTT.

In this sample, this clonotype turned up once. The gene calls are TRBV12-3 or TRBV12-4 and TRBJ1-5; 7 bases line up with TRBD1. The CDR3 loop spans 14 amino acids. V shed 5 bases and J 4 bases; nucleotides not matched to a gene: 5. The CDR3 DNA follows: TGTGCCAGCAGTAAGGGGGCTCGGAATCAGCCCCAGCATTTT. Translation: CASSKGARNQPQHF.

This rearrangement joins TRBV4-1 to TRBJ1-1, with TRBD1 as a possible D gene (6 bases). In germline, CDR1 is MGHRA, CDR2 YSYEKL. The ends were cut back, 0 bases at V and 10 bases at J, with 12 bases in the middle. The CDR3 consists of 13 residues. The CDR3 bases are TGCGCCAGCAGCCAAGAAAAAGGACAGAGAGCTTTCTTT. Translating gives CASSQEKGQRAFF.

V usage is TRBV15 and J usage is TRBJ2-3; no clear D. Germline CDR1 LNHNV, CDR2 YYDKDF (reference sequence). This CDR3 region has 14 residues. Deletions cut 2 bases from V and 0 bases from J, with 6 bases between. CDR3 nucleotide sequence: TGTGCCACCAGCAGACCCCCTAGCACAGATACGCAGTATTTT. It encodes CATSRPPSTDTQYF. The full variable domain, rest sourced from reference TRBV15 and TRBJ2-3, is DAMVIQNPRYQVTQFGKPVTLSCSQTLNHNVMYWYQQKSSQAPKLLFHYYDKDFNNEADTPDNFQSRRPNTSFCFLDIRSPGLGDTAMYLCATSRPPSTDTQYFGPGTRLTVL.

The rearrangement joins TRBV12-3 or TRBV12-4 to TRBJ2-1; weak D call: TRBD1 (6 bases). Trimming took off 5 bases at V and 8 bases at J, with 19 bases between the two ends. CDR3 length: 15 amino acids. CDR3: CASSNPGTSFDEQFF. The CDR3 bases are TGTGCCAGCAGTAATCCCGGGACAAGTTTCGATGAGCAGTTCTTC.

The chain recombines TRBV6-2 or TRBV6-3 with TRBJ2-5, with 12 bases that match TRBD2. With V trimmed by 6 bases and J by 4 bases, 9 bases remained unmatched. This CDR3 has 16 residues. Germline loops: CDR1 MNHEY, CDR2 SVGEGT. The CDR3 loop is CASRPRLAGVRETQYF. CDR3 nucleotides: TGTGCCAGCAGACCCAGACTAGCGGGAGTGAGAGAGACCCAGTACTTC.

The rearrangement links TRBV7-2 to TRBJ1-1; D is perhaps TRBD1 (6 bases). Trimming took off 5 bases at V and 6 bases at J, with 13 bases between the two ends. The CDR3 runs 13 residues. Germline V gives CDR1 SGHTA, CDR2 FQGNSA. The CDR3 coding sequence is TGTGCCAGCAGCCCGAGGGGGATCGCTGAAGCTTTCTTT. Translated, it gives CASSPRGIAEAFF. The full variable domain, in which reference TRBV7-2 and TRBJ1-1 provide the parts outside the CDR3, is GAGVSQSPSNKVTEKGKDVELRCDPISGHTALYWYRQSLGQGLEFLIYFQGNSAPDKSGLPSDRFSAERTGGSVSTLTIQRTQQEDSAVYLCASSPRGIAEAFFGQGTRLTVV.

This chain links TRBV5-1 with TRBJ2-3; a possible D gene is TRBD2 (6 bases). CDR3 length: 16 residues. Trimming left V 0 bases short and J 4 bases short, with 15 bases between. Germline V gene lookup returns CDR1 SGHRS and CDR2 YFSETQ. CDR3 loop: CASSLGGVSSSDTQYF. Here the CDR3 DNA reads TGCGCCAGCAGCTTGGGGGGGGTGAGTTCATCAGATACGCAGTATTTT.

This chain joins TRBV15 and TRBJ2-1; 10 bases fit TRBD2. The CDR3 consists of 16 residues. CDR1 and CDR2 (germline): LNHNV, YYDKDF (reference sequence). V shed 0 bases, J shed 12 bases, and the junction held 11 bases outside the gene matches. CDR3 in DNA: TGTGCCACCAGCAGAGATCTTGCTAGCGGGGGCCGGGGGCAGTTCTTC. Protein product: CATSRDLASGGRGQFF.

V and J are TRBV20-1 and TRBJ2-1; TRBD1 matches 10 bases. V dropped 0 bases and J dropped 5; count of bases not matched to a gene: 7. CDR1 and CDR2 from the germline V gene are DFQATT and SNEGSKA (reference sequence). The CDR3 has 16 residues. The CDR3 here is CSARDLGQGDNNEQFF. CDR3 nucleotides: TGCAGTGCTAGAGATTTAGGACAGGGGGATAACAATGAGCAGTTCTTC.

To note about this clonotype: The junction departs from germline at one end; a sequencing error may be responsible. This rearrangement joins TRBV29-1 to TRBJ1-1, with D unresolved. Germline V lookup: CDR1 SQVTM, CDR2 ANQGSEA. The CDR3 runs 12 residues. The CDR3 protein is CSFDTQGTEAFF. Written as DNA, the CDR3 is TGCAGCTTTGACACCCAAGGCACTGAAGCTTTCTTT.